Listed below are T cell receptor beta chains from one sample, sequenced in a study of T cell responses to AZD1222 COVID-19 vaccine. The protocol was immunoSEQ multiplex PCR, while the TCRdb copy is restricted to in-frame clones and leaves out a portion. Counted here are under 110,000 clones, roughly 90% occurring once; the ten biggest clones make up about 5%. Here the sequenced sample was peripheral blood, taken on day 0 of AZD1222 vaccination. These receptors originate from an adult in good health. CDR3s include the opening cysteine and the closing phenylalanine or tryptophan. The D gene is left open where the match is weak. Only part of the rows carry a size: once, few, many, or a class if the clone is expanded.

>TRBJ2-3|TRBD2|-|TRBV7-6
TGTGCCAGCAGCTGGGGACTAGCGGGTTACACTAGCACAGATACGCAGTATTTT
CASSWGLAGYTSTDTQYF
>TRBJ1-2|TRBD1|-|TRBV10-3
TGTGCCATCAAGGAGACAGGGGGCGCCCGCTATGGCTACACCTTC
CAIKETGGARYGYTF
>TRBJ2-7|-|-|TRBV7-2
TGTGCCAGCAGCTTAGGGGCTACCTCCTACGAGCAGTACTTC
CASSLGATSYEQYF
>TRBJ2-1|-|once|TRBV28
TGTGCCAGCAGTTTTGATAGGACGGGAAGGGATGAGCAGTTCTTC
CASSFDRTGRDEQFF
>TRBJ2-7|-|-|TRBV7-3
TGTGCCAGCAACCTCGAAAGGTCTAGCTCCTACGAGCAGTACTTC
CASNLERSSSYEQYF
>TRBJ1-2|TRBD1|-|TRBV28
TGTGCCAGCAGTTCGACAACCGGGACAGGGTCGTTTATAGGCTACACCTTC
CASSSTTGTGSFIGYTF
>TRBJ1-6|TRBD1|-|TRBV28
TGTGCCAGCAGTTTATACCCCGGGACAGGGGGGTCACGATCACCCCTCCACTTT
CASSLYPGTGGSRSPLHF
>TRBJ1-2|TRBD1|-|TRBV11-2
TGTGCCAGCAGCTTAGTACAGGGGGCGGATGGCTACACCTTC
CASSLVQGADGYTF
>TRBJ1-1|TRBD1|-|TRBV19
TGTGCCAGCAGTACGGACAGGGTGAACACTGAAGCTTTCTTT
CASSTDRVNTEAFF
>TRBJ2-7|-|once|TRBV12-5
TGTGCTAGTGGCACGGGCTCCTACGAGCAGTACTTC
CASGTGSYEQYF
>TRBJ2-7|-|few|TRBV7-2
TGTGCCAGCAGCTTGACTAGAACCTACGAGCAGTACTTC
CASSLTRTYEQYF
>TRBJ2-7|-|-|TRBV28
TGTGCCAGCAGCACCACGGGTTTAAACTCCTACGAGCAGTACTTC
CASSTTGLNSYEQYF
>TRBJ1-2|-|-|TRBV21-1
TGTGCCATACTAGAGGAGGTGTGTAACTATGGCTACACCTTC
CAILEEVCNYGYTF
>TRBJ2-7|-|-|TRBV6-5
TGTGCCAGCAGTATAGGGGGGACCTACGAGCAGTACTTC
CASSIGGTYEQYF
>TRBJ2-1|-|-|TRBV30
TGTGCCTGGAGCAGGGGAAGCGGGGCATACAATGAGCAGTTCTTC
CAWSRGSGAYNEQFF
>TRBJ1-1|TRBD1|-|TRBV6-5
TGTGCCAGCAGGCGCGGACAGGGAGGGACTGAAGCTTTCTTT
CASRRGQGGTEAFF
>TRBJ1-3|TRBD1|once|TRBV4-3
TGCGCCAGCAGCCAAGACGGACAGGGAACCCTCTCTGGAAACACCATATATTTT
CASSQDGQGTLSGNTIYF
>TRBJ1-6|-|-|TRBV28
TGTGCCAGCAGGTTAGGGGGGGGGCGTAATTCACCCCTCCACTTT
CASRLGGGRNSPLHF
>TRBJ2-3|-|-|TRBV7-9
TGTGCCAGCAGCTTATCTGAAATCCCAGATACGCAGTATTTT
CASSLSEIPDTQYF
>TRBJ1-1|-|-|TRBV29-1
TGCAGCGCTACAACAGGATTGAACACTGAAGCTTTCTTT
CSATTGLNTEAFF
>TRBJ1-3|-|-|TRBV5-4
TGTGCCAGCAGCCCAGGTCAAGGAGGAAACACCATATATTTT
CASSPGQGGNTIYF
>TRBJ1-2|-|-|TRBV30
TGTGCCCAACCGACAGGAGGCGGCTACACCTTC
CAQPTGGGYTF
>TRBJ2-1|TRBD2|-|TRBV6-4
TGTGCCAGCAGTGTGATGGGACTAGCGGACAATGAGCAGTTCTTC
CASSVMGLADNEQFF
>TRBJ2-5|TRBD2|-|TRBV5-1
TGCGCCAGCAGCTCCCTCCTAGCGGGGGGAGAGACCCAGTACTTC
CASSSLLAGGETQYF
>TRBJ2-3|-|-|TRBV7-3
TGTGCCAGCAGCTCCGCTCTCGGGAGCACAGATACGCAGTATTTT
CASSSALGSTDTQYF
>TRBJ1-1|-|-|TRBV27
TGTGCCAGCAGTTTATCCTGGGGGCAAATTGCTGAAGCTTTCTTT
CASSLSWGQIAEAFF
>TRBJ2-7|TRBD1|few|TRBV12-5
TGTGCTAGTGTTCTTACCCCACCCGGGACAGGGTTATACGAGCAGTACTTC
CASVLTPPGTGLYEQYF
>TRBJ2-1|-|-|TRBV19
TGTGCCAGCAAGAGGGGTGGCTCCGGCTCCTACAATGAGCAGTTCTTC
CASKRGGSGSYNEQFF
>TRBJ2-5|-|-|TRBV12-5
TGTGCTAGTGGTCTCTCGCCAGGGATGGAGACCCAGTACTTC
CASGLSPGMETQYF
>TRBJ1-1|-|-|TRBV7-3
TGTGCCAGCAGCCCACAGGAGAACACTGAAGCTTTCTTT
CASSPQENTEAFF
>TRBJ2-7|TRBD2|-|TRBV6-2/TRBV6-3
TGTGCCAGCAGTTGGAGGGCTAGCGGAACCTACGAGCAGTACTTC
CASSWRASGTYEQYF
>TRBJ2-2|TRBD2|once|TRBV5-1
TGCGCCAGCAGCTTGGTTGGGACTAGTCCCGGGGAGCTGTTTTTT
CASSLVGTSPGELFF
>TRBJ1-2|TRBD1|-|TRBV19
TGTGCCAGTAGCCCACAGGGGTCCTATGGCTACACCTTC
CASSPQGSYGYTF
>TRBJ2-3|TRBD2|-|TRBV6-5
TGTGCCAGCAGACGACTAGCGGGAGTCACAGATACGCAGTATTTT
CASRRLAGVTDTQYF
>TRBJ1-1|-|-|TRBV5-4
TGTGCCAGCAGCGTGGCGGGGGGGCTAGGTGAAGCTTTCTTT
CASSVAGGLGEAFF